This is a list of T cell receptor beta chains from one sample in a study of blood T cell repertoires in COVID-19. The assay was immunoSEQ multiplex PCR, and TCRdb's table has in-frame clones only and misses some. The table lists about 220,000 clones, approximately 80% of them singletons. Sequences were obtained from peripheral blood. These receptors were taken from a human donor in a cohort sampled during active COVID-19. The conserved cysteine and the conserved F or W are not part of the CDR3 here.

v_gene	j_gene	CDR3aa
TRBV6-5	TRBJ1-5	ASSRTGGRNQPQH
TRBV29-1	TRBJ2-5	SVSGTSRDQETQY
TRBV7-7	TRBJ1-6	ASTTSSGGNSPLH
TRBV28	TRBJ1-5	ASIYRGKWQPQH
TRBV24-1	TRBJ1-1	ATTTGQNTEAF
TRBV27	TRBJ2-5	ASSLGSGRQETQY
TRBV3-1/TRBV3-2	TRBJ1-1	ASSQDHFEAF
TRBV5-6	TRBJ2-1	ASSLGQGIYNEQF
TRBV19	TRBJ1-3	ASTRLDSGNTIY
TRBV7-2	TRBJ1-5	ASSPERRSNQPQH
TRBV7-2	TRBJ2-7	ASRLAGGPGEQY
TRBV3-1/TRBV3-2	TRBJ2-2	ASSQGPGATGELF